This record looks at one TCR beta chain sequence and its context. What it recognizes is unknown. The CDR3 runs 14 residues. In germline, CDR1 is SGHDN, CDR2 FVKESK. V was trimmed by 2 bases and J by 0 bases, leaving 8 bases between them. This sample is drawn from a study of shared clonotypes between healthy human individuals. Study outcomes and limitations: Naive CD4 clonotypes were shared across a few donors at approximately 5.3%.

Profiling relied on immunoSEQ multiplex PCR, and the TCRdb table lists in-frame clones only, not all of them. The data hold 1,500,000 or so clones, with approximately 98.5% observed a single time. The sample comprised naive CD4+ T cells sorted from blood. This sample's subset: CD45RA+ positively selected. The receptor comes from a man aged 25 to 40 in good health. The chain has TRBV14 and TRBJ2-7; a weak D match, TRBD1 (6 bases). The CDR3 nucleotides are TGTGCCAGCAGCCAACCGGACAGCTCCTACGAGCAGTACTTC. It is translated as CASSQPDSSYEQYF.